This T cell receptor (beta chain) came from a study of T cell responses to AZD1222 COVID-19 vaccine. Study results and caveats: There were mostly white British donors and more females than males, and clonal diversity was possibly underestimated. At baseline, seropositivity was found in only 5 to 7 AZD1222 recipients. Nearly half of spike-specific TCRs reportedly target unmutated variant regions.

On this clone: Its antigen is currently unknown.

Sequenced by immunoSEQ multiplex PCR; TCRdb stores in-frame clones only, minus some. The sample has some 130,000 clones, roughly 91% seen once. V lost 5 bases, J lost 4 bases, and 14 bases lay in between. CDR1 is LNHDA, CDR2 SQIVND, per germline (reference sequence). This CDR3 has 14 residues. This sequence joins TRBV19 and TRBJ1-2, with D perhaps TRBD1 (6 bases). Sequenced here: peripheral blood, sampled on day 0 of AZD1222 vaccination. The receptor's source is an adult in good health. Here the CDR3 reads CASSRRGVSYGYTF. In DNA, the CDR3 is TGTGCCAGTAGTCGAAGGGGGGTGAGCTATGGCTACACCTTC.